Described below is a single TCR beta chain sequence and its context. Its binding antigen is unknown. No base-level quality is on record; no much larger clone is a single base apart. The sample originates from a study of OX40 agonist ivuxolimab in advanced cancers. Regarding the research as a whole: Ivuxolimab was a fully human IgG2 agonistic monoclonal antibody targeting the costimulatory receptor OX40 (CD134). Intravenous ivuxolimab was administered to patients every 2 weeks at six dose levels: 0.01, 0.1, 0.3, 1.5, 3 and 10 mg/kg. The paper reports the monotherapy dose-escalation portion (N of about 47 patients) of the phase I ivuxolimab trial. The purpose of peripheral TCRbeta sequencing was to test whether ivuxolimab changed TCR sequence diversity and led to clonal T-cell expansion. Patients were allowed to have had prior anti-PD-1, anti-PD-L1 or anti-CTLA-4 therapy, and 40% of the dose-escalation patients had been treated with checkpoint inhibitors. In the dose-escalation cohort, roughly 82% of patients were male, and the mean age was 60 years with a range of about 20 to 80. Partial responses were achieved by three dose-escalation patients, of whom one had hepatocellular carcinoma and two had cutaneous melanoma. Of the approximately 50 dose-escalation patients, hepatocellular carcinoma was present in about 20, melanoma in roughly 15, renal cell carcinoma in 9 and head and neck cancer in 9. The research as a whole found: On average, CD8+ T cells showed more expanded clones than CD4+ T cells after ivuxolimab. At doses of 0.1 to 3.0 mg/kg, clonal expansion of both CD4+ and CD8+ blood T cells was observed from baseline to week 6. The antigen specificity of the peripheral T cells that underwent clonal expansion was not determined. Partial responders in the 0.1-3.0 mg/kg groups had among the lowest normalized peripheral clonal expansion, especially among CD8+ T cells. Low levels of normalized T-cell clonal expansion were also seen in some patients who did not respond.

To sequence the TCRbeta CDR3 region, genomic DNA was isolated from the sorted cells. The immunoSEQ Assay was used for sequencing of TCRbeta CDR3 regions. The immuneACCESS repertoire file appears here via TCRdb, limited to in-frame rearrangements. These files lack a portion of the clones; in checked studies, under half of the deficit traces to unresolved V genes, and the cause of the others is not known. The sample profile shows 30,000 or so clones; around 90% of them were found once. The ten largest clones add up to about a tenth of the sample. The trial excluded patients who had a history of autoimmune disease or who were on systemic immunosuppression. Peripheral blood for TCR sequencing was drawn from every dose cohort at baseline, at cycle 4 day 1 and at cycle 7 day 1. Samples were obtained from an open-label, multicenter, first-in-human phase I dose-escalation trial of ivuxolimab. Adults with locally advanced or metastatic head and neck squamous cell, hepatocellular, melanoma or renal cell carcinoma were enrolled in the trial. Before TCR sequencing, CD4+ T cells and CD8+ T cells from peripheral blood were sorted into separate populations.

The CDR3 runs 15 amino acids, cysteine and phenylalanine included. The sequence is cut down to CDR3 DNA, 45 bases in frame from base 1. The germline V gene gives CDR1 as SGHTA and CDR2 as FQGTGA. V is trimmed back by 4 bases and J by 7 bases, and the junction contains 6 bases that no gene match accounts for. The material sequenced was CD4+ or CD8+ T cells sorted from blood, taken in a trial of the OX40 agonist ivuxolimab. The chain is encoded by TRBV7-3 joined to TRBJ2-1; 11 bases in the middle match TRBD2. The TCR originated in an adult with an advanced solid tumor such as melanoma, head and neck, liver or kidney cancer. The DNA reads TGTGCCAGCAGCTCCCATAGCGGGGGGGCAAATGAGCAGTTCTTC. Translated, this is CASSSHSGGANEQFF.